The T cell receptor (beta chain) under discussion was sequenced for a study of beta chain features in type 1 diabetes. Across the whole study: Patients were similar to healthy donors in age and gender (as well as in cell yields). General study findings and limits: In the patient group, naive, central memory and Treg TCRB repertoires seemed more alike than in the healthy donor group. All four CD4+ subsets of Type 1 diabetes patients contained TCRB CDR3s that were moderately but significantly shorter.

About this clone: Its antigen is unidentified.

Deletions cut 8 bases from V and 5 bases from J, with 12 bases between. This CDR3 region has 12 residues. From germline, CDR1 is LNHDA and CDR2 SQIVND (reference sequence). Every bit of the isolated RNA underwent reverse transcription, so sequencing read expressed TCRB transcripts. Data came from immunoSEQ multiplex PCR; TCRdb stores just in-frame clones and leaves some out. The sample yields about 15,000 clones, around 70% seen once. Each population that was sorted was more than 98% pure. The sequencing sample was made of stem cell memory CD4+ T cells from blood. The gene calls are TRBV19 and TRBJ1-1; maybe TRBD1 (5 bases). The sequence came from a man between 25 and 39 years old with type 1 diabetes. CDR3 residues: CASRMGGTEAFF. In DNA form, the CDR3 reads TGTGCCAGTCGAATGGGGGGGACTGAAGCTTTCTTT.